The 12 T cell receptor beta chains below come from one sample, sequenced in a study of cytomegalovirus exposure and HLA in healthy donors. The PCR ran on 60 Vbeta and 13 Jbeta primers. This table comes from immunoSEQ multiplex PCR, and its TCRdb copy is limited to in-frame clones, with some not included. The table includes roughly 100,000 clones, 60% to 70% detected once. Material: PBMCs. All receptors derive from a young man in good health and CMV-seropositive.

The table lists this clone with a few counts. J is TRBJ2-2 and V is TRBV5-1; D remains unclear. Germline V gene data show CDR1 as SGHRS and CDR2 as YFSETQ. This CDR3 is built from 16 residues. Trimming cost V 0 bases and J 0 bases, with 9 bases left between them. CDR3 sequence: CASSLESRTNTGELFF. CDR3 DNA: TGCGCCAGCAGCTTGGAGAGCAGGACGAACACCGGGGAGCTGTTTTTT.

This clone is judged medium-sized. This chain uses TRBV5-4 with TRBJ1-4; TRBD1 agrees at 7 bases. The CDR3 totals 15 residues. Germline CDR1 SGHNT, CDR2 YYREEE (reference sequence). Trimming took 4 bases from V and 6 from J; bases not matched to a gene: 9. This CDR3 is CASSLRARGDEKLFF. The CDR3 coding sequence is TGTGCCAGCAGCCTGCGCGCCAGGGGGGATGAAAAACTGTTTTTT.

The chain has TRBV14 and TRBJ2-3; D may be TRBD1 (7 bases). The CDR3 loop spans 15 amino acids. Per germline, CDR1 SGHDN and CDR2 FVKESK. The V and J ends lost 6 bases and 1 base respectively, with 14 bases between them. Here the CDR3 reads CASSSRGAGTDTQYF. Written as DNA, the CDR3 is TGTGCCAGCAGTTCCAGGGGGGCTGGCACAGATACGCAGTATTTT.

This clone was recorded once. The rearrangement uses TRBV5-1 and TRBJ2-1; 8 bases line up with TRBD2. The CDR3 sequence is 13 residues long. Looked up from germline, CDR1 is SGHRS and CDR2 is YFSETQ. V shed 4 bases and J 6 bases; nucleotides not matched to a gene: 3. The CDR3 is CASSGTRANEQFF. The CDR3 bases are TGCGCCAGCAGCGGGACTAGGGCCAATGAGCAGTTCTTC.

The sample holds one count of this clone. In DNA, the CDR3 is TGTGCCAGCAGCTCACAGGGGAGGAACACTGAAGCTTTCTTT. As protein: CASSSQGRNTEAFF. This chain uses TRBV7-2 with TRBJ1-1; 7 bases match TRBD1. The CDR3 runs to 14 residues. Germline trimming cut 4 bases from V and 1 base from J; bases unmatched to any gene: 3. The germline V gene encodes CDR1 SGHTA and CDR2 FQGNSA.

This clone has only a few counts. This chain links TRBV2 with TRBJ1-1, with D possibly being TRBD1 (5 bases). V shed 5 bases and J shed 7 bases, with 11 bases lying between them. CDR1 is SNHLY and CDR2 is FYNNEI in the germline V gene. The CDR3 extends over 12 amino acids. The CDR3 sequence: CASSMTAIEAFF. CDR3 DNA sequence: TGTGCCAGCAGTATGACAGCAATTGAAGCTTTCTTT.

This clone has only a few counts. V is TRBV29-1 and J is TRBJ2-7; possible D gene TRBD1, 6 bases. Per the germline V gene, CDR1 is SQVTM and CDR2 is ANQGSEA. V was clipped by 4 bases and J by 5 bases, with 15 bases between them. This CDR3 is built from 13 residues. The CDR3 spells CSVVGRGINEQYF. The CDR3 coding sequence is TGCAGCGTTGTTGGCAGGGGAATCAACGAGCAGTACTTC.

The chain joins TRBV4-1 to TRBJ2-2; 9 bases are shared with TRBD2. The germline CDR1 and CDR2 sequences are MGHRA and YSYEKL. J gave up 5 bases and V 7 bases, and 5 bases lay outside the gene matches. The CDR3 covers 14 residues. The CDR3 spells CASNVRGGTGELFF. The CDR3 DNA sequence: TGCGCCAGCAATGTGCGGGGGGGGACCGGGGAGCTGTTTTTT.

The CDR3 here is CASSFRGSNTGELFF. CDR3 DNA sequence: TGTGCCAGCAGCTTCAGGGGATCGAACACCGGGGAGCTGTTTTTT. J is TRBJ2-2 and V is TRBV7-9; the D gene is possibly TRBD1 (6 bases). Trimming stripped 3 bases from V and 0 bases from J, with 8 bases between. The CDR3 is 15 residues long. CDR1 and CDR2 from the germline V gene are SEHNR and FQNEAQ (reference sequence).

The chain employs TRBV18 and TRBJ1-1, with no clear D. The length of the CDR3 is 12 residues. Germline CDR1 KGHSH, CDR2 LQKENI. Between the trimmed V and J ends, which lost 4 bases and 8 bases, there was a span of 11 bases. The CDR3 region has the DNA TGTGCCAGCTCACGTGACATCCTCGAAGCTTTCTTT. Protein: CASSRDILEAFF. Full variable domain (rest looked up from reference TRBV18 and TRBJ1-1): NAGVMQNPRHLVRRRGQEARLRCSPMKGHSHVYWYRQLPEEGLKFMVYLQKENIIDESGMPKERFSAEFPKEGPSILRIQQVVRGDSAAYFCASSRDILEAFFGQGTRLTVV.

This clone came up a few times. The rearrangement joins TRBV7-9 to TRBJ1-5; D might be TRBD1 (5 bases). The CDR3 is made up of 13 amino acids. V dropped 3 bases and J dropped 5 bases, with 8 bases sitting between them. Germline V gives CDR1 SEHNR, CDR2 FQNEAQ (reference sequence). CDR3 residues: CASSLIGDQPQHF. As DNA, the CDR3 is TGTGCCAGCAGCTTGATAGGGGATCAGCCCCAGCATTTT.

The chain combines TRBV6-6 with TRBJ1-1; 11 bases are shared with TRBD1. The germline gives CDR1 MNHNY, CDR2 SVGAGI (reference sequence). This CDR3 spans 15 amino acids. The junction had 3 bases not matched to a gene; V was cut back by 3 bases and J by 3 bases. The CDR3 is CASSYLGQGDTEAFF. The CDR3 nucleotides read TGTGCCAGCAGTTATTTGGGACAGGGGGACACTGAAGCTTTCTTT.